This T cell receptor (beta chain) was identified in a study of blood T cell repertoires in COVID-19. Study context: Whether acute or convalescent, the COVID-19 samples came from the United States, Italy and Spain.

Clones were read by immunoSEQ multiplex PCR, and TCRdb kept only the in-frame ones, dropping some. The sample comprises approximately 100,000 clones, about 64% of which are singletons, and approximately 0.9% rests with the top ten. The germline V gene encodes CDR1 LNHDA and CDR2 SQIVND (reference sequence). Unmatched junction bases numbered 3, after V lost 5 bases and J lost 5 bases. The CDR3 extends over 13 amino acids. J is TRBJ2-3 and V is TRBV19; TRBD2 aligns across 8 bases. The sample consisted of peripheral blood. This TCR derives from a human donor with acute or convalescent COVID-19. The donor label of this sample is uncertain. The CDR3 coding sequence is TGTGCCAGTAGTTCGAGCGGGAGAGATACGCAGTATTTT. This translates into CASSSSGRDTQYF.